These T cell receptor beta chains were read from a single sample in a study of blood T cell repertoires in COVID-19. TCRdb's table, derived via immunoSEQ multiplex PCR, lists solely in-frame clones and lacks some. The sample holds about 490,000 clones, approximately 85% seen once. Sequenced sample: peripheral blood. Receptors were obtained from a human donor in a cohort sampled during active COVID-19. Each CDR3 is given with its conserved first and last residue. D genes are given only for firm matches. Expanded clones get a size class; other rows say once, few or many, or leave the size out.

>TRBV6-2/TRBV6-3|TRBJ1-1|.|.
TGTGCCAGCAGTAGAGGGGGGGCGACCGGTGAAGCTTTCTTT
CASSRGGATGEAFF
>TRBV6-5|TRBJ1-3|.|.
TGTGCCAGCAGTTACTCGCCCGGACAAGCAAACACCATATATTTT
CASSYSPGQANTIYF
>TRBV19|TRBJ1-5|TRBD1|.
TGTGCCAGTAGCATGGGACAGCTGCAGCCCCAGCATTTT
CASSMGQLQPQHF
>TRBV28|TRBJ2-5|TRBD1|.
TGTGCCGTAAGGGGGACAGCCCCTCGGGAGACCCAGTACTTC
CAVRGTAPRETQYF
>TRBV11-2|TRBJ2-7|TRBD1|few
TGTGCCAGACGGACAGGGATCACCTACGAGCAGTACTTC
CARRTGITYEQYF
>TRBV7-8|TRBJ2-5|.|.
TGTGCCAGCAGCTTACGGGAGCCTGAGACCCAGTACTTC
CASSLREPETQYF
>TRBV6-2/TRBV6-3|TRBJ1-1|TRBD1|.
TGTGCCAGCAGTTTCCGGGACAGAACTCCTGAAGCTTTCTTT
CASSFRDRTPEAFF
>TRBV19|TRBJ1-2|TRBD1|few
TGTGCCAGTAGTATAGAAAGGGACAGGAGTAACTATGGCTACACCTTC
CASSIERDRSNYGYTF
>TRBV19|TRBJ1-1|.|.
TGTGCCAGTAGTATAGGTGGGACACCGTGGGGCGAAGCTTTCTTT
CASSIGGTPWGEAFF
>TRBV4-2|TRBJ1-1|TRBD1|many
TGTGCCAGCAGCCATGGAGGGACAGGCGCGTGGGCTTTCTTT
CASSHGGTGAWAFF
>TRBV5-4|TRBJ2-6|TRBD2|.
TGTGCCAGCAGCTCTCCTAGCGGGTCCAGCTCTGGGGCCAACGTCCTGACTTTC
CASSSPSGSSSGANVLTF
>TRBV12-3/TRBV12-4|TRBJ2-5|TRBD1|.
TGTGCCAGCAGCACGGGACAGGCTGGTACCCAGTACTTC
CASSTGQAGTQYF
>TRBV7-3|TRBJ2-2|TRBD1|.
TGTGCCAGCAGCCGGGGACAGGGGAACACCGGGGAGCTGTTTTTT
CASSRGQGNTGELFF
>TRBV28|TRBJ1-2|.|.
TGTGCCAGCAGCATGGGCCTCGTCTACGGCTACACCTTC
CASSMGLVYGYTF
>TRBV6-5|TRBJ2-7|.|.
TGTGCCAGCAGGTCCATGACAGACTTCTCCTACGAGCAGTACTTC
CASRSMTDFSYEQYF
>TRBV5-6|TRBJ1-2|.|.
TGTGCCAGCAGCTGGGGGGGTGGCTACACCTTC
CASSWGGGYTF
>TRBV7-2|TRBJ1-2|.|.
TGTGCCAGCAGCTTAGACAGGACAACCTATGGCTACACCTTC
CASSLDRTTYGYTF
>TRBV11-2|TRBJ1-5|.|few
TGTGCCAGCAGCTTAACGGGCAATCAGCCCCAGCATTTT
CASSLTGNQPQHF
>TRBV7-2|TRBJ1-1|.|.
TGTGCCAGCAGCCGGCCGGGAACTGAAGCTTTCTTT
CASSRPGTEAFF
>TRBV15|TRBJ2-5|TRBD2|.
TGTGCCACCAGCAGACCGGGACTAGCGCATCAAGAGACCCAGTACTTC
CATSRPGLAHQETQYF
>TRBV7-2|TRBJ2-3|TRBD2|once
TGTGCCAGCAGCCCGCCGGCGGGAGCCAAAGATACGCAGTATTTT
CASSPPAGAKDTQYF
>TRBV5-4|TRBJ2-5|TRBD2|.
TGTGCCAGCAGCAAGGGACTAGCGGCGCAAGAGACCCAGTACTTC
CASSKGLAAQETQYF
>TRBV20-1|TRBJ2-7|.|.
TGCAGTGCTAGTATCGAGGCCTTGCAGTACTTC
CSASIEALQYF
>TRBV27|TRBJ2-1|.|.
TGTGCCAGCACTGGGGGCCGAAACAATGAGCAGTTCTTC
CASTGGRNNEQFF
>TRBV6-1|TRBJ1-1|.|.
TGTGCCAGCAGTGACCCCCACAGGGTGGAGAACACTGAAGCTTTCTTT
CASSDPHRVENTEAFF
>TRBV10-1|TRBJ2-7|.|.
TGCGCCAGCCGACCAGGGTTAAACTCCTACGAGCAGTACTTC
CASRPGLNSYEQYF
>TRBV11-2|TRBJ1-4|.|.
TGTGCCAGCAGCTTAGGCACAGGATCAACTAATGAAAAACTGTTTTTT
CASSLGTGSTNEKLFF
>TRBV7-2|TRBJ2-2|TRBD1|.
TGTGCCAGCAGCTTAGGGGGATCGACAGGGTTTGAGAGCGGGGAGCTGTTTTTT
CASSLGGSTGFESGELFF
>TRBV4-2|TRBJ2-1|TRBD2|.
TGTGCCAGCAGCCAAGATACTAGCGGGAGCCCTATCTACAATGAGCAGTTCTTC
CASSQDTSGSPIYNEQFF
>TRBV18|TRBJ1-3|.|.
TGTGCCAGCTCACCCAAGCAGGGGAATTCTGGAAACACCATATATTTT
CASSPKQGNSGNTIYF
>TRBV5-1|TRBJ1-1|TRBD1|.
TGCGCCAGCAGCTTCGGCCGGGACAGGAACACTGAAGCTTTCTTT
CASSFGRDRNTEAFF
>TRBV3-1/TRBV3-2|TRBJ1-1|.|.
TGTGCCAGCAGCCAAGGGGGGCAGAACACTGAAGCTTTCTTT
CASSQGGQNTEAFF
>TRBV6-5|TRBJ2-7|TRBD1|.
TGTGCCACCAGGGGGCAGATTGACTACGAGCAGTACTTC
CATRGQIDYEQYF
>TRBV27|TRBJ1-2|.|.
TGTGCCAGCAGTTTCCCCGGGACACCCACGAGCTACACCTTC
CASSFPGTPTSYTF
>TRBV27|TRBJ1-1|.|few
TGTGCCAGCAGGCTGGCAGGGAACACTGAAGCTTTCTTT
CASRLAGNTEAFF
>TRBV5-6|TRBJ1-4|.|.
TGTGCCAGCAGCTTGCATCGACGCCAGGATGAAAAACTGTTTTTT
CASSLHRRQDEKLFF
>TRBV12-3/TRBV12-4|TRBJ1-1|TRBD1|.
TGTGCCAGCAGTTCTACAGGGGTCACTGAAGCTTTCTTT
CASSSTGVTEAFF
>TRBV30|TRBJ2-1|TRBD2|.
TGTGCCTGGAGTGACATTAGCGGGAGGCCACTTAGAGAGCAGTTCTTC
CAWSDISGRPLREQFF
>TRBV5-6|TRBJ2-7|TRBD2|.
TGTGCCAGCAGCTTGGGTTTCGGCGGGAGGGCCACTTGGGAGCAGTACTTC
CASSLGFGGRATWEQYF
>TRBV19|TRBJ2-2|.|few
TGTGCCAGTAGTCCACAGGTGAACACCGGGGAGCTGTTTTTT
CASSPQVNTGELFF
>TRBV24-1|TRBJ2-3|.|.
TGTGCCACCAGTGGACGGGGAAGCACAGATACGCAGTATTTT
CATSGRGSTDTQYF
>TRBV2|TRBJ1-1|TRBD1|.
TGTGCCAGCAGGGGACAGGGGGCCGGGAACACTGAAGCTTTCTTT
CASRGQGAGNTEAFF
>TRBV28|TRBJ1-2|.|.
TGTGCTATTGCAGGGGCTAACTATGGCTACACCTTC
CAIAGANYGYTF
>TRBV6-4|TRBJ2-1|.|many
TGTGCCAGCAGTGCCCTGGCGGGCGCCTACAATGAGCAGTTCTTC
CASSALAGAYNEQFF
>TRBV3-1/TRBV3-2|TRBJ2-7|TRBD2|.
TGTGCCAGCCGAGCGGGAGGGTCCTACGAGCAGTACTTC
CASRAGGSYEQYF
>TRBV5-1|TRBJ1-2|.|.
TGCGCCAGCAGCTTGGTATCAGGGGCGCAGGGCTACACCTTC
CASSLVSGAQGYTF
>TRBV6-5|TRBJ2-5|TRBD1|.
TGTGCCAGCACCAAGACAGGGTTGGAGACCCAGTACTTC
CASTKTGLETQYF
>TRBV10-3|TRBJ2-2|.|.
TGTGCCATCAGTGAGGGGGGGTTCGCCGGGGAGCTGTTTTTT
CAISEGGFAGELFF
>TRBV3-1/TRBV3-2|TRBJ2-2|.|once
TGTGCCAGCAGCCAGTCGTCAGAGAGGGGGGAGCTGTTTTTT
CASSQSSERGELFF
>TRBV18|TRBJ1-2|.|.
TGTGCCAGCTCACCTTCTGGGGGGGTGGCTAACTATGGCTACACCTTC
CASSPSGGVANYGYTF
>TRBV4-2|TRBJ2-6|.|once
TGTGCCAGCAGCCAAGTGAGGGCTGGGGCCAACGTCCTGACTTTC
CASSQVRAGANVLTF
>TRBV12-3/TRBV12-4|TRBJ1-1|.|.
TGTGCCAGCAGTTTACCTCTAAGTGGGGGCGCTTTCTTT
CASSLPLSGGAFF
>TRBV7-9|TRBJ2-5|TRBD1|.
TGTGCCAGCAGCTTAGCCAGGGGACAGCAAGAGACCCAGTACTTC
CASSLARGQQETQYF
>TRBV19|TRBJ2-1|TRBD2|.
TGTGCCAGTAGTGGGACTAGCGGGAGTTCTGGTGAGCAGTTCTTC
CASSGTSGSSGEQFF
>TRBV28|TRBJ1-2|TRBD1|.
TGTGCCAGCAGTTTATACACCATCCAGGGGACAGGGGCCTATGGCTACACCTTC
CASSLYTIQGTGAYGYTF
>TRBV11-2|TRBJ1-1|.|.
TGTGCCAGCAGCTACCGCCAGGGGTGGCGGGTGAACACTGAAGCTTTCTTT
CASSYRQGWRVNTEAFF
>TRBV10-3|TRBJ2-1|TRBD1|.
TGTGCCATCCGGACAGGGTCCATCAATGAGCAGTTCTTC
CAIRTGSINEQFF
>TRBV6-5|TRBJ2-1|.|.
TGTGCCAGCAGGGCCCCGGGACTTTACAATGAGCAGTTCTTC
CASRAPGLYNEQFF
>TRBV10-1|TRBJ2-2|.|.
TGCGCCAGCAGTGAGTCAGGGAGAACCGGGGAGCTGTTTTTT
CASSESGRTGELFF